The clone carrying this TCR beta chain was recorded a few times. The antigen remains unidentified. TCRdb's copy holds only in-frame clones and misses some; the assay was immunoSEQ multiplex PCR. The table records around 100,000 clones, about 90% of them present only once. The CDR3 is 13 amino acids. Germline V gives CDR1 SGHVS, CDR2 FQNEAQ. With V trimmed by 5 bases and J by 5 bases, 6 bases remained unmatched. This sample stems from a study of T cell responses to AZD1222 COVID-19 vaccine. Overall study findings and caveats: Sampled repertoires all dated from after the peak T cell response.

The material sequenced was peripheral blood, taken 28 days after the second AZD1222 dose. The V call is TRBV7-8, the J call TRBJ2-7; 7 bases match TRBD1. The receptor comes from an adult who received the AZD1222 COVID-19 vaccine. The CDR3 DNA sequence: TGTGCCAGCAGCCCACAGGGGAATAACGAGCAGTACTTC. It codes for CASSPQGNNEQYF.